This passage covers 15 T cell receptor beta chains from one sample sequenced in a study of blood T cell repertoires in COVID-19. Assay: immunoSEQ multiplex PCR; the TCRdb copy retains only in-frame clones and omits some. Among roughly 97,000 clones, about 80% were seen once, and the ten largest hold under 11%. Input material: peripheral blood. These TCRs come from a man in his sixties or seventies with acute or convalescent COVID-19.

The V gene is TRBV28, the J gene TRBJ2-7; TRBD1 is a possible D gene (7 bases). V dropped 6 bases and J dropped 4 bases, with 19 bases sitting between them. The germline gives CDR1 MDHEN, CDR2 SYDVKM. CDR3 length: 15 residues. The CDR3, as DNA: TGTGCCAGCAGAGGGGGCGGGACGCCGGATTACGAGCAGTACTTC. Translated: CASRGGGTPDYEQYF.

The chain uses TRBV6-1 and TRBJ1-5; possibly TRBD1 for D (6 bases). The CDR3 sequence is 18 residues long. V gave up 2 bases and J gave up 2 bases, with 19 bases separating them. Germline V lookup: CDR1 MNHNS, CDR2 SASEGT. CDR3 amino acids: CASSETGWGGLGNQPQHF. The CDR3 DNA reads TGTGCCAGCAGTGAAACCGGTTGGGGGGGGCTCGGCAATCAGCCCCAGCATTTT.

The V gene is TRBV5-6, the J gene TRBJ1-2, with 7 bases that match TRBD1. Unmatched junction bases numbered 4, after V lost 5 bases and J lost 3 bases. This CDR3 spans 13 amino acids. CDR1 SGHDT and CDR2 YYEEEE come from the germline V gene. This CDR3 is CASSRDSYYGYTF. The CDR3 region has the DNA TGTGCCAGCAGTCGGGACAGTTACTATGGCTACACCTTC. The full variable domain, in which reference TRBV5-6 and TRBJ1-2 provide the parts outside the CDR3, is DAGVTQSPTHLIKTRGQQVTLRCSPKSGHDTVSWYQQALGQGPQFIFQYYEEEERQRGNFPDRFSGHQFPNYSSELNVNALLLGDSALYLCASSRDSYYGYTFGSGTRLTVV.

The gene calls are TRBV9 and TRBJ1-3; D gene ambiguous. V was shortened by 5 bases and J by 3 bases, with 9 bases between the two germline ends. The CDR3 length is 13 residues. Germline CDR1 is SGDLS and CDR2 is YYNGEE. CDR3 nucleotides: TGTGCCAGCAGTGGTGCAGTTGGAAACACCATATATTTT. Its protein product is CASSGAVGNTIYF.

The V gene is TRBV19, the J gene TRBJ1-1, with 8 positions matching TRBD1. Trimming cost V 4 bases and J 4 bases; bases outside gene matches: 5. The CDR3 consists of 14 residues. Per germline, CDR1 LNHDA and CDR2 SQIVND (reference sequence). The CDR3 loop reads CASSNDRGGTEAFF. The CDR3 coding sequence is TGTGCCAGTAGTAACGACAGGGGCGGCACTGAAGCTTTCTTT.

This clone is medium-sized. The chain couples TRBV6-5 to TRBJ1-1; 7 bases line up with TRBD1. Unmatched junction bases numbered 4, after V lost 8 bases and J lost 10 bases. Per germline, CDR1 MNHEY and CDR2 SVGAGI. The CDR3 runs 10 residues. DNA for the CDR3: TGTGCCAGCCCCGGGACAGTAGCTTTCTTT. This translates into CASPGTVAFF.

V is TRBV6-2 or TRBV6-3 and J is TRBJ1-5; tentative D call: TRBD1 (6 bases). Trimming left V 5 bases short and J 2 bases short, with 19 bases between. This CDR3 has 17 amino acids. CDR1 and CDR2 (germline): MNHEY, SVGEGT. CDR3 loop: CASSDPRGPGRNQPQHF. CDR3 bases: TGTGCCAGCAGTGACCCCAGGGGCCCCGGACGCAATCAGCCCCAGCATTTT.

This clone occurred once. V is TRBV12-3 or TRBV12-4 and J is TRBJ2-7, with D possibly TRBD2 on 5 matching bases. The CDR3 sequence is 13 residues long. V was trimmed by 5 bases and J by 1 base, leaving 9 bases between them. The CDR3 DNA follows: TGTGCCAGCAGTGCGAGGGCGTCCTACGAGCAGTACTTC. Protein product: CASSARASYEQYF.

J is TRBJ1-5 and V is TRBV7-8; maybe TRBD1 (5 bases). Trimming removed 8 bases from V and 0 bases from J, with 20 bases in between. Germline V gene sequence: CDR1 SGHVS, CDR2 FQNEAQ. This CDR3 is 17 amino acids long. CDR3 DNA: TGTGCCAGCTCCGAAGGGGCAGGCTCATATAGCAATCAGCCCCAGCATTTT. Protein product: CASSEGAGSYSNQPQHF.

The rearrangement uses TRBV27 and TRBJ2-1, with 8 bases identical to TRBD1. Germline CDR1 reads MNHEY; CDR2 reads SMNVEV (reference sequence). V was pared by 10 bases and J by 2 bases, with 7 bases of the junction left unmatched. This CDR3 has 14 amino acids. The CDR3 DNA sequence: TGTGCCACCTCTAGGGGACAGGCCTACAATGAGCAGTTCTTC. Its protein is CATSRGQAYNEQFF.

The chain combines TRBV5-6 with TRBJ2-7; no definite D call. Trimming took off 1 base at V and 5 bases at J, with 7 bases between the two ends. The CDR3 length is 12 residues. Germline V gene sequence: CDR1 SGHDT, CDR2 YYEEEE. The CDR3 is CASSLITNEQYF. In DNA form, the CDR3 reads TGTGCCAGCAGCTTGATTACAAACGAGCAGTACTTC.

The chain joins TRBV24-1 to TRBJ2-2; 11 nucleotides line up with TRBD2. The germline V gene encodes CDR1 KGHDR and CDR2 SFDVKD. The CDR3 contains 17 residues. The trim removed 3 bases at V and 5 bases at J, leaving 7 bases unmatched. CDR3 residues: CATSDGRLAGKTGELFF. Here the CDR3 DNA reads TGTGCCACCAGTGATGGGAGACTAGCGGGAAAGACCGGGGAGCTGTTTTTT.

This chain connects TRBV5-1 to TRBJ2-3, with a possible D match to TRBD1 (5 bases). Trimming shortened V by 2 bases and J by 0 bases, and 10 bases separated the two germline ends. The CDR3 consists of 15 residues. The V gene's germline CDR1 is SGHRS and CDR2 YFSETQ. CDR3 DNA sequence: TGCGCCAGCAGCTTTTGGGCAGGGAGCACAGATACGCAGTATTTT. Its translation is CASSFWAGSTDTQYF.

This clone occurred a few times. The genes are TRBV28 and TRBJ1-2, with D perhaps matching TRBD1 (6 bases). Trimming took off 5 bases at V and 5 bases at J, with 9 bases between the two ends. The V gene's germline CDR1 is MDHEN and CDR2 SYDVKM. The CDR3 spans 12 residues. The CDR3 coding sequence is TGTGCCAGCAGTCGACAGGCGTATGGCTACACCTTC. Protein: CASSRQAYGYTF.

The CDR3 DNA reads as TGTGCCAGCAGCCCCACCAGGGGTCCTTATGGCTACACCTTC. As protein: CASSPTRGPYGYTF. V gene TRBV3-1 (or the pseudogene TRBV3-2) combines with J gene TRBJ1-2, with a possible D match to TRBD1 (6 bases). Germline CDR1 and CDR2: LGHDT and YNNKEL (reference sequence). CDR3 length: 14 residues. Trimming took off 4 bases at V and 5 bases at J, with 14 bases between the two ends.